One sample yielded the 32 T cell receptor beta chains listed below, sequenced in a study of OX40 agonist ivuxolimab in advanced cancers. Profiled with immunoSEQ multiplex PCR; TCRdb holds only in-frame clones, not every one. This table holds approximately 100,000 clones, over 75% found once. This material consisted of CD4+ or CD8+ T cells sorted from blood, taken in a trial of the OX40 agonist ivuxolimab. The origin of the receptors is an adult with an advanced solid tumor such as melanoma, head and neck, liver or kidney cancer.

The V gene is TRBV5-5, the J gene TRBJ2-3, with D perhaps TRBD2 (6 bases). The CDR3 loop spans 16 amino acids. The germline gives CDR1 SGHKS, CDR2 YYEKEE (reference sequence). The V end lost 1 base, the J end lost 3 bases, and 15 bases lay between the germline ends. The CDR3 DNA sequence: TGTGCCAGCAGCTTGTGGGGGGTAGCGCAAACAGATACGCAGTATTTT. Amino acid sequence: CASSLWGVAQTDTQYF.

The chain uses TRBV6-5 and TRBJ2-7, with 8 bases fitting TRBD2. Germline V CDR1 and CDR2: MNHEY, SVGAGI. The CDR3 is 15 amino acids. V lost 4 bases, J lost 1 base, and 6 bases stayed unmatched. This CDR3 is CASSSSGSGSYEQYF. DNA for the CDR3: TGTGCCAGCAGTTCAAGCGGGAGCGGGTCCTACGAGCAGTACTTC.

The chain has TRBV14 and TRBJ2-1, with D possibly being TRBD1 (5 bases). CDR1 and CDR2 from the germline V gene are SGHDN and FVKESK. V lost 2 bases to trimming and J lost 9 bases, with 11 bases between them. The CDR3 is made up of 13 amino acids. CDR3 sequence (DNA): TGTGCCAGCAGCCAACTCAGGGTGGGTGAGCAGTTCTTC. The encoded protein is CASSQLRVGEQFF.

The chain uses TRBV27 and TRBJ2-1; the match to TRBD2 covers 9 bases. The germline V gene encodes CDR1 MNHEY and CDR2 SMNVEV (reference sequence). The junction had 8 bases not matched to a gene; V was cut back by 5 bases and J by 9 bases. The CDR3 has 14 residues. The CDR3 bases are TGTGCCAGCAGTGTTAGCGGGAGCTTGGGTGAGCAGTTCTTC. Translating gives CASSVSGSLGEQFF.

This clone was seen just once. The chain is built from TRBV6-6 and TRBJ1-5, with D possibly TRBD1 on 5 matching bases. The CDR3 runs to 16 residues. Between the trimmed V and J ends, which lost 8 bases and 2 bases, there was a span of 19 bases. Germline CDR1 MNHNY, CDR2 SVGAGI (reference sequence). CDR3 sequence: CASRSGGGSGNQPQHF. The CDR3 DNA reads TGTGCCAGCCGTTCGGGGGGTGGTTCAGGCAATCAGCCCCAGCATTTT.

The chain couples TRBV6-1 to TRBJ2-3; TRBD2 agrees at 11 bases. CDR3 length: 15 amino acids. V lost 5 bases and J lost 5; bases outside the gene matches: 6. Germline CDR1 is MNHNS and CDR2 is SASEGT. CDR3 sequence (DNA): TGTGCCAGCAGTTTAGCGGGAGGGCCCGGAGATACGCAGTATTTT. It encodes CASSLAGGPGDTQYF.

The chain links TRBV18 to TRBJ2-1; no clear D gene. This CDR3 has 15 residues. V was cut by 2 bases and J by 0 bases, with 8 bases left in between. Germline CDR1 and CDR2: KGHSH and LQKENI. The CDR3 spells CASSPGQVSYNEQFF. DNA for the CDR3: TGTGCCAGCTCACCAGGGCAGGTCTCCTACAATGAGCAGTTCTTC. The full variable domain, in which reference TRBV18 and TRBJ2-1 provide the parts outside the CDR3, is NAGVMQNPRHLVRRRGQEARLRCSPMKGHSHVYWYRQLPEEGLKFMVYLQKENIIDESGMPKERFSAEFPKEGPSILRIQQVVRGDSAAYFCASSPGQVSYNEQFFGPGTRLTVL.

This rearrangement joins TRBV19 to TRBJ2-3; D is perhaps TRBD2 (6 bases). The CDR3 covers 16 residues. Germline CDR1 and CDR2: LNHDA and SQIVND (reference sequence). Trimming left V 3 bases short and J 1 base short, with 14 bases between. The CDR3 DNA sequence: TGTGCCAGTAGTATCGGCGGATGGGGGGGCACAGATACGCAGTATTTT. Its translation: CASSIGGWGGTDTQYF.

J is TRBJ1-4 and V is TRBV6-1; D uncertain. V was cut by 6 bases and J by 8 bases, with 13 bases left in between. The CDR3 consists of 13 residues. The germline V gene has CDR1 MNHNS and CDR2 SASEGT. The CDR3 nucleotides read TGTGCCAGCAGCGAGGCCGCGGGGGAAAAACTGTTTTTT. This encodes CASSEAAGEKLFF.

This clone was recorded only once. J is TRBJ1-3 and V is TRBV9; D is unresolved. Germline V lookup: CDR1 SGDLS, CDR2 YYNGEE. This CDR3 spans 14 amino acids. Trimming pared 0 bases from V and 2 bases from J, leaving 6 bases between. The CDR3 region has the DNA TGTGCCAGCAGCGTAGATCAGACTGGAAACACCATATATTTT. Translation: CASSVDQTGNTIYF.

This sequence joins TRBV7-2 and TRBJ2-5, with 7 positions matching TRBD1. Germline CDR1 is SGHTA and CDR2 is FQGNSA. V shed 3 bases, J shed 5 bases, and the junction held 12 bases outside the gene matches. This CDR3 is built from 16 residues. Written as DNA, the CDR3 is TGTGCCAGCAGCTTGTTCTTCGACAGGGTGTGGGAGACCCAGTACTTC. It encodes CASSLFFDRVWETQYF.

The chain combines TRBV19 with TRBJ2-7; D is undetermined. Trimming took 3 bases from V and 5 from J, leaving 11 bases between them. The germline V gene encodes CDR1 LNHDA and CDR2 SQIVND (reference sequence). CDR3 length equals 13 residues. CDR3 protein: CASSMEGYHEQYF. The CDR3 DNA sequence: TGTGCCAGTAGTATGGAAGGGTACCACGAGCAGTACTTC.

This clone was recorded once. The chain links TRBV5-1 to TRBJ2-1; TRBD1 agrees at 10 bases. This CDR3 has 14 amino acids. Germline CDR1 and CDR2: SGHRS and YFSETQ. J lost 4 bases, V lost 4 bases, and 2 bases had no gene match. CDR3 sequence: CASSKGQGYNEQFF. In nucleotides, the CDR3 is TGCGCCAGCAGCAAGGGACAGGGGTACAATGAGCAGTTCTTC.

This chain uses TRBV29-1 with TRBJ2-1; TRBD2 agrees at 13 bases. Germline assignment: CDR1 SQVTM and CDR2 ANQGSEA. Trimming removed 4 bases from V and 7 bases from J; junction bases left unmatched: 7. The CDR3 contains 15 residues. Here the CDR3 DNA reads TGCAGCGTTGTTGGTGGGACTAGCGGGACTAATGAGCAGTTCTTC. Encoded protein: CSVVGGTSGTNEQFF.

The chain recombines TRBV28 with TRBJ2-5; 8 bases match TRBD2. The germline CDR1 and CDR2 sequences are MDHEN and SYDVKM. The CDR3 is 14 amino acids. With V trimmed by 6 bases and J by 3 bases, 6 bases remained unmatched. DNA of the CDR3: TGTGCCAGCAGCCCCCTACTAGCGGAAGAGACCCAGTACTTC. Amino acids: CASSPLLAEETQYF.

This chain uses TRBV25-1 with TRBJ2-2; D possibly corresponds to TRBD2 (6 bases). Trimming stripped 0 bases from V and 3 bases from J, with 14 bases between. CDR1 is MGHDK and CDR2 is SYGVNS in the germline V gene. The CDR3 loop spans 17 amino acids. CDR3 in DNA: TGTGCCAGCAGTGAATATTCCGGGACTCACTACACCGGGGAGCTGTTTTTT. Its translation is CASSEYSGTHYTGELFF.

The chain's CDR3 is CASSLRSYGYTF. The DNA for the CDR3 is TGTGCCAGCAGCTTAAGGAGTTATGGCTACACCTTC. J is TRBJ1-2 and V is TRBV5-5; the D is unclear. Germline V lookup: CDR1 SGHKS, CDR2 YYEKEE (reference sequence). The V gene lost 2 bases and the J gene lost 5 bases, with 7 bases spanning the gap. This CDR3 is 12 amino acids long.

The chain combines TRBV6-5 with TRBJ1-5; unclear D gene. V was trimmed by 6 bases and J by 1 base, leaving 4 bases between them. Germline V lookup: CDR1 MNHEY, CDR2 SVGAGI. The CDR3 extends over 12 amino acids. CDR3 DNA: TGTGCCAGCAGGGCCAGCAATCAGCCCCAGCATTTT. Protein product: CASRASNQPQHF.

The chain is built from TRBV7-2 and TRBJ2-6; 8 nucleotides match TRBD1. Trimming removed 5 bases from V and 0 bases from J; junction bases left unmatched: 3. The V gene's germline CDR1 is SGHTA and CDR2 FQGNSA. The CDR3 extends over 16 amino acids. DNA of the CDR3: TGTGCCAGCAGCCATACAGGGGGCTCTGGGGCCAACGTCCTGACTTTC. Amino acid sequence: CASSHTGGSGANVLTF. The full variable domain, rest sourced from reference TRBV7-2 and TRBJ2-6, is GAGVSQSPSNKVTEKGKDVELRCDPISGHTALYWYRQSLGQGLEFLIYFQGNSAPDKSGLPSDRFSAERTGGSVSTLTIQRTQQEDSAVYLCASSHTGGSGANVLTFGAGSRLTVL.

The chain carries TRBV29-1 and TRBJ2-7, with no clear D. Germline loops: CDR1 SQVTM, CDR2 ANQGSEA. The CDR3 is 12 amino acids. CDR3 DNA sequence: TGCAGTGCCGGTGACAACCCCTACGAGCAGTACTTC. Residues: CSAGDNPYEQYF.

In nucleotides, the CDR3 is TGTGCCAGCAGCTTGACTAGCGGGAGCCCTTCCGGGGAGCTGTTTTTT. This translates into CASSLTSGSPSGELFF. The rearrangement joins TRBV7-2 to TRBJ2-2; 12 bases agree with TRBD2. V lost 3 bases and J lost 6; bases outside the gene matches: 5. Germline CDR1 reads SGHTA; CDR2 reads FQGNSA. The CDR3 sequence is 16 residues long.

This sequence joins TRBV15 and TRBJ2-3, with TRBD2 identical over 7 bases. This CDR3 region has 16 residues. Trimming removed 5 bases from V and 5 bases from J; junction bases left unmatched: 13. The germline V gene encodes CDR1 LNHNV and CDR2 YYDKDF (reference sequence). The CDR3 nucleotides read TGTGCCACCAGCTCCTGGGGCGGGAGCCCGGAAGATACGCAGTATTTT. This encodes CATSSWGGSPEDTQYF.

This sequence joins TRBV2 and TRBJ2-1; 11 bases line up with TRBD2. CDR1 and CDR2 (germline): SNHLY, FYNNEI. The J segment lost 7 bases and the V segment lost 5 bases, leaving 7 bases of the junction unmatched. CDR3 length: 15 residues. The CDR3 DNA reads TGTGCCAGCAGTTTAACTAGCGGGAGTGGGAATGAGCAGTTCTTC. It codes for CASSLTSGSGNEQFF.

The rearrangement uses TRBV7-2 and TRBJ1-2; D gene unclear. The CDR3 covers 15 residues. The germline CDR1 and CDR2 sequences are SGHTA and FQGNSA. V lost 1 base to trimming and J lost 4 bases, with 13 bases between them. CDR3 loop: CASSLGFLSSYGYTF. The CDR3 DNA reads TGTGCCAGCAGCTTAGGTTTTTTATCAAGCTATGGCTACACCTTC.

The V gene is TRBV18, the J gene TRBJ2-2; 7 positions agree with TRBD1. V was clipped by 1 base and J by 4 bases; unmatched bases: 9. The length of the CDR3 is 17 residues. In germline, CDR1 is KGHSH, CDR2 LQKENI. DNA of the CDR3: TGTGCCAGCTCACCACTCGGAAGGGGGCAGTTCACCGGGGAGCTGTTTTTT. Translated: CASSPLGRGQFTGELFF.

V gene TRBV7-2 combines with J gene TRBJ1-1, with TRBD1 as a possible D gene (5 bases). The CDR3 length is 13 residues. V was clipped by 2 bases and J by 10 bases, with 14 bases between them. The germline CDR1 and CDR2 sequences are SGHTA and FQGNSA. The CDR3 nucleotides are TGTGCCAGCAGCTTAAGTTCCAGGGATGCAGCTTTCTTT. It encodes CASSLSSRDAAFF.

The chain combines TRBV27 with TRBJ2-1, with unresolved D. V was pared by 6 bases and J by 5 bases, with 11 bases between. The CDR3 contains 13 residues. The germline CDR1 and CDR2 sequences are MNHEY and SMNVEV (reference sequence). The CDR3 loop reads CASSEMWDNEQFF. Written as DNA, the CDR3 is TGTGCCAGCAGCGAAATGTGGGACAATGAGCAGTTCTTC.

The chain is built from TRBV10-2 and TRBJ2-7; D assignment may be TRBD1 or TRBD2 (5 bases each). This CDR3 is 13 amino acids long. V gave up 6 bases and J gave up 4 bases, with 13 bases separating them. Germline V gene lookup returns CDR1 WSHSY and CDR2 SAAADI. The CDR3 protein is CASRRDRLYEQYF. The CDR3 bases are TGCGCCAGCAGGAGGGACCGCTTATACGAGCAGTACTTC.

The chain is built from TRBV7-3 and TRBJ2-3, with D hard to call. V was cut by 4 bases and J by 2 bases, with 10 bases left in between. The V gene's germline CDR1 is SGHTA and CDR2 FQGTGA. The CDR3 is 14 amino acids. The CDR3 region has the DNA TGTGCCAGCAGCTCCAGTAGGTCCACAGATACGCAGTATTTT. Its protein product is CASSSSRSTDTQYF.

The chain has TRBV30 and TRBJ2-7; 10 bases fit TRBD2. J lost 6 bases, V lost 1 base, and 3 bases had no gene match. The germline V gene encodes CDR1 GTSNPN and CDR2 SVGIG (reference sequence). The CDR3 runs 13 residues. This CDR3 is CAWSGIAGGEQYF. CDR3 DNA: TGTGCCTGGAGTGGGATAGCGGGAGGCGAGCAGTACTTC.

The chain combines TRBV6-6 with TRBJ2-5; 9 bases match TRBD1. The CDR3 spans 14 residues. Unmatched junction bases numbered 4, after V lost 6 bases and J lost 2 bases. The V gene's germline CDR1 is MNHNY and CDR2 SVGAGI (reference sequence). The CDR3 protein is CASRRQGGQETQYF. The CDR3 nucleotides are TGTGCCAGCAGACGACAGGGGGGACAAGAGACCCAGTACTTC.

The chain has TRBV15 and TRBJ2-7; perhaps TRBD1 as D (6 bases). Germline V gene data show CDR1 as LNHNV and CDR2 as YYDKDF (reference sequence). The CDR3 contains 13 residues. Trimming took 3 bases from V and 3 from J, leaving 9 bases between them. Written as DNA, the CDR3 is TGTGCCACCAGCAGGGACAGAGTCTACGAGCAGTACTTC. This sequence encodes CATSRDRVYEQYF.